This entry is about one T cell receptor (beta chain). Losses at the gene ends were 2 bases for V and 0 bases for J; bases not matched to a gene: 4. The CDR3 runs 15 residues. Germline values: CDR1 SGHRS, CDR2 YFSETQ. Clones were read by immunoSEQ multiplex PCR, and TCRdb kept only the in-frame ones, dropping some. The sample lists 330,000 or so clones, about nine tenths occurring once. This record belongs to a study of blood T cell repertoires in COVID-19. The clonotype was recovered from a man aged 25-45 years with COVID-19, enrolled during active disease. This rearrangement joins TRBV5-1 to TRBJ1-2; TRBD1 agrees at 7 bases. The source material was peripheral blood. CDR3 sequence (DNA): TGCGCCAGCAGCTTATCTCAGGGGGCTAACTATGGCTACACCTTC. It translates to CASSLSQGANYGYTF.